Presented here are 19 T cell receptor beta chains from one specimen sequenced in a study of blood T cell repertoires in COVID-19. The method was immunoSEQ multiplex PCR; TCRdb's version includes in-frame clones alone and lacks a portion of them. The sample lists 150,000 to 200,000 clones; approximately 90% were seen once. Sequencing input: peripheral blood. The receptors were gathered from a woman of 80 years or more in a cohort sampled during active or convalescent COVID-19.

The count of this clone is one. J is TRBJ1-4 and V is TRBV7-2; no reliable D call. Per the germline V gene, CDR1 is SGHTA and CDR2 is FQGNSA. The CDR3 covers 13 residues. Trimming removed 4 bases from V and 7 bases from J, with 10 bases in between. CDR3 in amino acids: CASSSTGGEKLFF. CDR3 nucleotides: TGTGCCAGCAGCTCCACGGGTGGTGAAAAACTGTTTTTT. The full variable domain, with the rest looked up from reference TRBV7-2 and TRBJ1-4, is GAGVSQSPSNKVTEKGKDVELRCDPISGHTALYWYRQSLGQGLEFLIYFQGNSAPDKSGLPSDRFSAERTGGSVSTLTIQRTQQEDSAVYLCASSSTGGEKLFFGSGTQLSVL.

CDR3 protein: CATGDRGVSEQFF. The CDR3 DNA follows: TGTGCCACCGGGGACAGGGGGGTTAGTGAGCAGTTCTTC. The chain links TRBV10-3 to TRBJ2-1; 11 bases fit TRBD1. V lost 10 bases and J lost 9; bases outside the gene matches: 8. Germline V CDR1 and CDR2: ENHRY, SYGVKD. The CDR3 has 13 amino acids.

CDR3 amino acids: CAISEPLAGGWNEQFF. The CDR3, as DNA: TGTGCCATCAGTGAGCCACTAGCGGGGGGTTGGAATGAGCAGTTCTTC. V gene TRBV10-3 combines with J gene TRBJ2-1; 12 positions match TRBD2. The CDR3 spans 16 residues. V lost 2 bases, J lost 7 bases, and 6 bases stayed unmatched. CDR1 is ENHRY, CDR2 SYGVKD, per germline.

The rearrangement joins TRBV7-9 to TRBJ1-5; D is undetermined. The CDR3 length is 12 residues. V was cut by 1 base and J by 7 bases, with 5 bases left in between. CDR1 and CDR2 (germline): SEHNR, FQNEAQ (reference sequence). The CDR3 DNA follows: TGTGCCAGCAGCTTAGGGGCCCAGCCCCAGCATTTT. Translation gives CASSLGAQPQHF. Combining the CDR3 with reference TRBV7-9 and TRBJ1-5 gives the whole variable domain DTGVSQNPRHKITKRGQNVTFRCDPISEHNRLYWYRQTLGQGPEFLTYFQNEAQLEKSRLLSDRFSAERPKGSFSTLEIQRTEQGDSAMYLCASSLGAQPQHFGDGTRLSIL.

The chain recombines TRBV4-1 with TRBJ1-1; the D is unclear. The CDR3 runs to 15 residues. CDR1 is MGHRA and CDR2 is YSYEKL in the germline V gene. V lost 1 base, J lost 0 bases, and 9 bases lay in between. The CDR3 DNA sequence: TGCGCCAGCAGCCAAGGGGAGGGTATGAACACTGAAGCTTTCTTT. Translation gives CASSQGEGMNTEAFF.

V is TRBV30 and J is TRBJ1-1; D unclear. The germline gives CDR1 GTSNPN, CDR2 SVGIG (reference sequence). Trimming took 7 bases from V and 5 from J, leaving 11 bases between them. The CDR3 totals 11 residues. CDR3 DNA: TGTGCCTCGGCTGAGCGGACTGAAGCTTTCTTT. Translated: CASAERTEAFF.

A word on this clone: Other DNA sequences in the sample encode the same CDR3. The chain joins TRBV18 to TRBJ2-5; D remains ambiguous. CDR3 size: 12 residues. Trimming shortened V by 0 bases and J by 5 bases, and 4 bases separated the two germline ends. Per germline, CDR1 KGHSH and CDR2 LQKENI. CDR3 residues: CASSPPGETQYF. The CDR3 DNA follows: TGTGCCAGCTCACCACCCGGGGAGACCCAGTACTTC.

J is TRBJ1-5 and V is TRBV15; 7 nucleotides line up with TRBD1. In germline, CDR1 is LNHNV, CDR2 YYDKDF (reference sequence). With V trimmed by 1 base and J by 9 bases, 12 bases remained unmatched. The CDR3 runs to 16 residues. The DNA of the CDR3 is TGTGCCACCAGCAGAGGTGGACAGGAGTCCTATGGGCCCCAGCATTTT. Translation: CATSRGGQESYGPQHF.

V is TRBV11-2 and J is TRBJ2-3, with TRBD2 as a possible D gene (6 bases). CDR1 SGHAT and CDR2 FQNNGV come from the germline V gene. Trimming removed 2 bases at V and 3 bases at J, with 12 bases between. The CDR3 extends over 15 amino acids. CDR3 sequence (DNA): TGTGCCAGCAGCTTAAGCGGGCGAGAAACAGATACGCAGTATTTT. Its translation: CASSLSGRETDTQYF.

V is TRBV6-2 or TRBV6-3 and J is TRBJ1-2; the D is unclear. V was clipped by 0 bases and J by 1 base, with 12 bases between them. CDR1 is MNHEY, CDR2 SVGEGT, per germline. There are 16 residues in the CDR3. The DNA for the CDR3 is TGTGCCAGCAGTTACTCGATAACACCGAATAACTATGGCTACACCTTC. Translation gives CASSYSITPNNYGYTF.

The chain uses TRBV2 and TRBJ1-6; D unclear. The CDR3 consists of 14 residues. Trimming left V 4 bases short and J 13 bases short, with 17 bases between. Germline loops: CDR1 SNHLY, CDR2 FYNNEI. The CDR3 is CASSVLAPRGPLHF. DNA for the CDR3: TGTGCCAGCAGTGTTCTAGCCCCAAGAGGGCCCCTCCACTTT.

About this clone itself: The germline gene is not matched at one end of the junction; a read error may be the cause. This sequence joins TRBV7-2 and TRBJ1-2; 8 nucleotides match TRBD1. CDR3 length equals 14 residues. The germline V gene has CDR1 SGHTA and CDR2 FQGNSA. CDR3 nucleotide sequence: TGTGCCAGCAGCCTAGCGACAGGGGCAGGAGGCTACACCTTC. It yields the protein CASSLATGAGGYTF.

This rearrangement joins TRBV3-1 (or the pseudogene TRBV3-2) to TRBJ2-5; TRBD2 matches 10 bases. CDR1 LGHDT and CDR2 YNNKEL come from the germline V gene (reference sequence). J lost 5 bases, V lost 5 bases, and 11 bases had no gene match. CDR3 length: 16 residues. The CDR3 reads CASSGGRSGGAETQYF. As DNA, the CDR3 is TGTGCCAGCAGCGGTGGACGGAGCGGGGGGGCGGAGACCCAGTACTTC.

The chain combines TRBV7-9 with TRBJ1-1; D gene unclear. In germline, CDR1 is SEHNR, CDR2 FQNEAQ (reference sequence). Trimming took 7 bases from V and 4 from J, leaving 13 bases between them. The CDR3 runs 13 residues. CDR3 sequence (DNA): TGTGCCAGCACAGGCGGGGTGAGCACTGAAGCTTTCTTT. Translated, it gives CASTGGVSTEAFF.

The rearrangement uses TRBV24-1 and TRBJ1-2; D is perhaps TRBD1 (5 bases). V lost 4 bases to trimming and J lost 3 bases, with 11 bases between them. Germline V gene lookup returns CDR1 KGHDR and CDR2 SFDVKD. This CDR3 is built from 14 residues. The CDR3 reads CATSDPLTDYGYTF. In DNA, the CDR3 is TGTGCCACCAGTGACCCCCTGACAGACTATGGCTACACCTTC.

The rearrangement links TRBV7-8 to TRBJ1-2; no definite D call. V lost 0 bases to trimming and J lost 3 bases, with 8 bases between them. The CDR3 extends over 14 amino acids. The V gene's germline CDR1 is SGHVS and CDR2 FQNEAQ. The CDR3 coding sequence is TGTGCCAGCAGCTTAGCTCCTTTTGACTATGGCTACACCTTC. As protein: CASSLAPFDYGYTF.

J is TRBJ2-7 and V is TRBV18, with no clear D. Per the germline V gene, CDR1 is KGHSH and CDR2 is LQKENI. V lost 1 base, J lost 1 base, and 5 bases lay in between. The length of the CDR3 is 13 residues. For the CDR3, the DNA is TGTGCCAGCTCACCACGGCAGTCCTACGAGCAGTACGTC. Encoded protein: CASSPRQSYEQYV.

The chain couples TRBV29-1 to TRBJ1-2; 7 nucleotides match TRBD1. In germline, CDR1 is SQVTM, CDR2 ANQGSEA. V dropped 2 bases and J dropped 7; count of bases not matched to a gene: 7. This CDR3 is built from 13 residues. The CDR3 is CSVEKQGLGGYTF. The CDR3 coding sequence is TGCAGCGTTGAAAAACAGGGGTTAGGTGGCTACACCTTC.

The V gene is TRBV6-5, the J gene TRBJ1-4; 7 bases are shared with TRBD1. Germline CDR1 reads MNHEY; CDR2 reads SVGAGI. CDR3 length: 14 amino acids. Trimming cost V 6 bases and J 8 bases; bases outside gene matches: 9. CDR3 region: CASSQGQRKEKLFF. The CDR3 coding sequence is TGTGCCAGCAGCCAGGGACAGAGGAAGGAAAAACTGTTTTTT.